Presented here are 4 T cell receptor beta chains from one specimen sequenced in a study of blood T cell repertoires in COVID-19. The table came from immunoSEQ multiplex PCR; TCRdb's copy has only in-frame clones and leaves some out. Of some 220,000 clones listed, almost 85% are singletons. Input material: peripheral blood. These receptors came from a woman in her 70s with COVID-19, enrolled during active disease.

The rearrangement uses TRBV7-8 and TRBJ2-1, with D unclear. V was clipped by 2 bases and J by 9 bases, with 11 bases between them. Germline assignment: CDR1 SGHVS and CDR2 FQNEAQ. The CDR3 runs to 13 residues. The CDR3 DNA follows: TGTGCCAGCAGCTTAAGCGAGTTTGCTGAGCAGTTCTTC. Protein sequence: CASSLSEFAEQFF.

This chain connects TRBV19 to TRBJ1-1, with D perhaps TRBD1 (5 bases). Germline CDR1 and CDR2: LNHDA and SQIVND (reference sequence). This CDR3 spans 17 amino acids. Trimming pared 3 bases from V and 1 base from J, leaving 18 bases between. The CDR3 protein is CASSILLGAGWNTEAFF. In nucleotides, the CDR3 is TGTGCCAGTAGTATCCTCCTAGGGGCAGGGTGGAACACTGAAGCTTTCTTT.

This CDR3 reads CASSNQGARGYTF. The CDR3 coding sequence is TGTGCCAGCAGTAACCAGGGGGCGCGTGGCTACACCTTC. The chain recombines TRBV6-2 or TRBV6-3 with TRBJ1-2, with 8 bases fitting TRBD1. There are 13 residues in the CDR3. CDR1 is MNHEY and CDR2 is SVGEGT in the germline V gene. The ends lost 5 bases at V and 7 bases at J; junction bases unmatched: 6.

The V call is TRBV4-2, the J call TRBJ2-7, with 11 bases that match TRBD1. Per germline, CDR1 LGHNA and CDR2 YNFKEQ. CDR3 length: 16 residues. The junction had 6 bases not matched to a gene; V was cut back by 3 bases and J by 2 bases. CDR3 sequence (DNA): TGTGCCAGCAGCCACGACCCGGGACAGGGGGCCTACGAGCAGTACTTC. It specifies CASSHDPGQGAYEQYF.